This T cell receptor beta chain was observed in a study of blood T cell repertoires in COVID-19. Background on the study: The study drew acute and convalescent COVID-19 samples from the United States, Italy and Spain. T cells, B-cell-depleted T cells, or PBMCs supplied cDNA or gDNA.

Here immunoSEQ multiplex PCR was the method, and the copy in TCRdb shows in-frame clones only, minus some. The sample has about 150,000 clones, 85% to 90% seen once. Trimming shortened V by 0 bases and J by 0 bases, and 11 bases separated the two germline ends. This CDR3 contains 17 residues. In germline, CDR1 is MRHNA, CDR2 SNTAGT. In its sample, this clone was seen a few times. The chain carries TRBV6-4 and TRBJ2-2; the D gene is possibly TRBD2 (5 bases). The TCR was taken from a man older than 75 with acute or convalescent COVID-19. The sequenced sample consisted of peripheral blood. The CDR3 DNA sequence: TGTGCCAGCAGTGACTCTGGCGGGTTCGCGAACACCGGGGAGCTGTTTTTT. Translated, it gives CASSDSGGFANTGELFF.